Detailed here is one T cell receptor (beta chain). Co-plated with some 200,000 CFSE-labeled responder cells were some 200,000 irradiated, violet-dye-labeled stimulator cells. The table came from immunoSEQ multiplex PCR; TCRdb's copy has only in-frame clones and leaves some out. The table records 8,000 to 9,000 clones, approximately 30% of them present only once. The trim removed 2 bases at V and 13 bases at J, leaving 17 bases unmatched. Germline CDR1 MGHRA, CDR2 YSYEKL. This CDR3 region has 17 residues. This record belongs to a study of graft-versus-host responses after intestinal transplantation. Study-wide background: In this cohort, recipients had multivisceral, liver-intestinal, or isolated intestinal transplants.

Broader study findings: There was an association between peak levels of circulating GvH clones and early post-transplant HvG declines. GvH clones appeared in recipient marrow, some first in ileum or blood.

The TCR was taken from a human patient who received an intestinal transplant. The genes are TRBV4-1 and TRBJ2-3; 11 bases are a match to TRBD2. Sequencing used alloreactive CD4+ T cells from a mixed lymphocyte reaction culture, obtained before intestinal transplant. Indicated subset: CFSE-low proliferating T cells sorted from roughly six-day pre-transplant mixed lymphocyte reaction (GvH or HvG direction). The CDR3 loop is CASSQTSTSGGLTREYF. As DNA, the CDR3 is TGCGCCAGCAGCCAAACTTCAACTAGCGGGGGACTCACCAGGGAGTATTTT.